This T cell receptor (beta chain) was sequenced during a study of control samples from healthy donors and cancer patients (dated by TCRdb to the early 2020s). Library preparation was by the immunoSEQ multiplex PCR assay. TCRdb retrieved this table from immuneACCESS and kept in-frame rearrangements only. Not all clones are present; in checked studies, unresolved V genes account for under half, and no reason is known for the remainder. Here the sample has about 84,000 clones; roughly 84% occur a single time. The biggest ten clones account for around 10% of the sample. Inclusive of the bounding cysteine and phenylalanine, the CDR3 is 16 residues long. The sequence is cut down to CDR3 DNA, 48 bases in frame from base 1. CDR1 and CDR2 are drawn from the germline V gene: SGHRS, YFSETQ. V has 0 bases trimmed and J has 0 bases trimmed; junction bases matching no gene number 0. On this clone itself: Its antigen is not yet known. Base qualities are missing; no much larger clone stands one base away.

The sample comprised PBMCs. The sequence came from a man in his sixties with head and neck cancer. The rearranged chain carries TRBV5-1 and TRBJ1-6, with 7 bases in between that match TRBD1. The sequenced DNA: TGCGCCAGCAGCTTGGGACAGGGCTCCTATAATTCACCCCTCCACTTT. It specifies CASSLGQGSYNSPLHF.